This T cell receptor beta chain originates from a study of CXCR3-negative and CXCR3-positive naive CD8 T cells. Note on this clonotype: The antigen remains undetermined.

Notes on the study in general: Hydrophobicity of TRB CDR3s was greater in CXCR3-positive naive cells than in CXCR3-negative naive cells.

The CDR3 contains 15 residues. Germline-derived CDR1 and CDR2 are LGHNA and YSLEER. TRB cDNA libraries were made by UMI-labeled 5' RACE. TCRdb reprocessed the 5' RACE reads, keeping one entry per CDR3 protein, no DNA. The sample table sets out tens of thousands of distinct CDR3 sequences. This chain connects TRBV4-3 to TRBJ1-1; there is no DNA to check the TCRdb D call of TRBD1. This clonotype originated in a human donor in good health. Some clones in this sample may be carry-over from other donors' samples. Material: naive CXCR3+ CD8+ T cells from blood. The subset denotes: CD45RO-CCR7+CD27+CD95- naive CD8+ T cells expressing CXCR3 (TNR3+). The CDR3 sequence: CASSQAAGMNTEAFF.